This TCR beta chain derives from a study of cytomegalovirus exposure and HLA in healthy donors. Overall study context: Early released data comprised 80 million to 90 million unique TCRs from HLA-typed donors.

Points from the study as a whole: In vitro assays verified that a few CMV-associated chains recognized CMV antigens specifically. A missense variant in DCLRE1C was later tied to TCR beta V- and J-gene trimming. Data from an earlier analysis indicated that most TCR beta V segments were productive either about 90% or about 30% of the time.

As concerns this clone: Its antigen remains unidentified.

The primer mix had 60 Vbeta and 13 Jbeta primers. Only in-frame clones appear in the TCRdb table, and some are missing; sequencing was by immunoSEQ multiplex PCR. This sample yields 300,000 or so clones, of which 84% are seen a single time; approximately 2% belongs to the top ten. The sample comprised PBMCs. This receptor was obtained from a woman aged 40-49 years in good health and CMV-seropositive.

CDR3 sequence: CASSPGQGARYEQYF. DNA for the CDR3: TGTGCCAGCAGCCCCGGACAGGGGGCTCGCTACGAGCAGTACTTC. The chain is built from TRBV7-9 and TRBJ2-7, with 11 positions matching TRBD1. The V gene's germline CDR1 is SEHNR and CDR2 FQNEAQ (reference sequence). This CDR3 has 15 amino acids. The ends lost 5 bases at V and 3 bases at J; junction bases unmatched: 6.